The 23 T cell receptor beta chains reported below all come from one sample, sequenced in a study of blood T cell repertoires in COVID-19. Measured with immunoSEQ multiplex PCR; TCRdb has only the in-frame clones, and not every one. Among 150,000 to 200,000 clones listed, 86% were seen once. Sequenced: peripheral blood. The receptors originated from a man between 18 and 29 years old with acute or convalescent COVID-19.

The DNA for the CDR3 is TGTGCCAGTAGTCTTGCCGGGGGAGGTAGCAATCAGCCCCAGCATTTT. It encodes CASSLAGGGSNQPQHF. The rearrangement joins TRBV19 to TRBJ1-5; perhaps TRBD1 as D (5 bases). The length of the CDR3 is 16 residues. Deletions cut 5 bases from V and 0 bases from J, with 14 bases between. From germline, CDR1 is LNHDA and CDR2 SQIVND (reference sequence).

This chain links TRBV6-5 with TRBJ1-2; D perhaps matches TRBD1 (5 bases). The CDR3 covers 14 residues. CDR1 is MNHEY and CDR2 is SVGAGI in the germline V gene. Trimming took 7 bases from V and 3 from J, leaving 15 bases between them. In DNA, the CDR3 is TGTGCCAGCATGCCCGGGGGGGTGCACTATGGCTACACCTTC. Protein sequence: CASMPGGVHYGYTF.

V and J are TRBV12-5 and TRBJ2-2; tentative D call: TRBD1 (5 bases). This CDR3 comprises 18 residues. Germline values: CDR1 LGHNT, CDR2 FRNRAP. The ends were cut back, 5 bases at V and 0 bases at J, with 19 bases in the middle. CDR3 nucleotides: TGTGCTAGTGGTACTTGGTTCGGCAGGGCGTCGAACACCGGGGAGCTGTTTTTT. Translation: CASGTWFGRASNTGELFF.

This clone was found once. The gene calls are TRBV6-5 and TRBJ2-7, with a tentative D call TRBD1 (6 bases). CDR1 and CDR2 (germline): MNHEY, SVGAGI. V was shortened by 4 bases and J by 3 bases, with 13 bases between the two germline ends. CDR3 length: 14 amino acids. In DNA form, the CDR3 reads TGTGCCAGCAGTTTTACATCCAGGGGCTACGAGCAGTACTTC. This gives the protein CASSFTSRGYEQYF.

This chain joins TRBV2 and TRBJ1-4; a possible D gene is TRBD1 (6 bases). V was clipped by 7 bases and J by 11 bases, with 23 bases between them. Germline assignment: CDR1 SNHLY and CDR2 FYNNEI. This CDR3 comprises 15 residues. CDR3 sequence: CASKERTVGSSKLFF. CDR3 nucleotides: TGTGCCAGCAAGGAAAGGACAGTTGGAAGTTCTAAACTGTTTTTT. The full variable domain, completed using reference TRBV2 and TRBJ1-4, is EPEVTQTPSHQVTQMGQEVILRCVPISNHLYFYWYRQILGQKVEFLVSFYNNEISEKSEIFDDQFSVERPDGSNFTLKIRSTKLEDSAMYFCASKERTVGSSKLFFGSGTQLSVL.

The V and J genes are TRBV7-2 and TRBJ1-6; tentatively, D is TRBD1 (6 bases). CDR3 size: 14 residues. V shed 3 bases and J shed 6 bases, with 9 bases lying between them. The V gene's germline CDR1 is SGHTA and CDR2 FQGNSA. The CDR3 sequence is CASSFVGGNSPLHF. As DNA, the CDR3 is TGTGCCAGCAGCTTCGTAGGGGGTAATTCACCCCTCCACTTT.

The V call is TRBV3-1 (or the pseudogene TRBV3-2), the J call TRBJ1-2, with D unresolved. Per the germline V gene, CDR1 is LGHDT and CDR2 is YNNKEL (reference sequence). The CDR3 extends over 14 amino acids. V was clipped by 1 base and J by 4 bases, with 10 bases between them. The CDR3 sequence is CASSQVIQSYGYTF. The CDR3 DNA reads as TGTGCCAGCAGCCAAGTTATACAGAGCTATGGCTACACCTTC.

This clone was counted a few times. The V gene is TRBV6-6, the J gene TRBJ1-5, with D unclear. Trimming removed 6 bases from V and 2 bases from J, with 17 bases in between. CDR1 is MNHNY, CDR2 SVGAGI, per germline (reference sequence). The length of the CDR3 is 16 residues. The CDR3 nucleotides are TGTGCCAGCAGCCCCCCTCGGGGTGCGGGCAATCAGCCCCAGCATTTT. Encoded protein: CASSPPRGAGNQPQHF.

J is TRBJ1-5 and V is TRBV19, with 8 bases that match TRBD1. Trimming removed 4 bases from V and 4 bases from J; junction bases left unmatched: 3. The germline gives CDR1 LNHDA, CDR2 SQIVND (reference sequence). The CDR3 extends over 14 amino acids. Written as DNA, the CDR3 is TGTGCCAGTAGTACTACAGGGGGGAATCAGCCCCAGCATTTT. It codes for CASSTTGGNQPQHF.

This chain links TRBV5-1 with TRBJ1-3, with a weak D call TRBD1 (6 bases). Germline V gene sequence: CDR1 SGHRS, CDR2 YFSETQ. The CDR3 is 17 amino acids. V lost 4 bases and J 3 bases, leaving 20 bases between the germline ends. The CDR3 loop is CASSLGTTETRGNTIYF. The CDR3 coding sequence is TGCGCCAGCAGCCTCGGGACAACCGAAACGCGTGGAAACACCATATATTTT. Full variable domain (remainder filled in from reference TRBV5-1 and TRBJ1-3): KAGVTQTPRYLIKTRGQQVTLSCSPISGHRSVSWYQQTPGQGLQFLFEYFSETQRNKGNFPGRFSGRQFSNSRSEMNVSTLELGDSALYLCASSLGTTETRGNTIYFGEGSWLTVV.

V and J are TRBV7-9 and TRBJ2-3; 14 positions match TRBD2. CDR1 SEHNR and CDR2 FQNEAQ come from the germline V gene (reference sequence). The CDR3 has 19 amino acids. The ends lost 1 base at V and 1 base at J; junction bases unmatched: 7. CDR3 in amino acids: CASSLGTSGGLPGTDTQYF. In DNA, the CDR3 is TGTGCCAGCAGCTTAGGGACTAGCGGGGGGCTACCTGGCACAGATACGCAGTATTTT.

The V and J genes are TRBV7-9 and TRBJ1-2; 8 bases are a match to TRBD1. This CDR3 has 18 amino acids. CDR1 is SEHNR, CDR2 FQNEAQ, per germline (reference sequence). V was pared by 7 bases and J by 8 bases, with 24 bases of the junction left unmatched. The CDR3 reads CASTTPTKGTGLDEGYTF. In nucleotides, the CDR3 is TGTGCCAGCACAACGCCAACTAAAGGGACAGGCCTTGATGAGGGCTACACCTTC.

The CDR3 loop reads CASSLPLEGDRENTGELFF. DNA for the CDR3: TGTGCCAGCAGCCTCCCCTTAGAAGGGGACAGGGAGAACACCGGGGAGCTGTTTTTT. The J gene is TRBJ2-2, the V gene TRBV28, with TRBD1 identical over 9 bases. The length of the CDR3 is 19 residues. V lost 6 bases, J lost 1 base, and 15 bases stayed unmatched. CDR1 is MDHEN and CDR2 is SYDVKM in the germline V gene.

J is TRBJ1-1 and V is TRBV5-1, with D possibly matching TRBD1 (5 bases). In germline, CDR1 is SGHRS, CDR2 YFSETQ. The V and J ends lost 0 bases and 4 bases respectively, with 16 bases between them. The CDR3 length is 16 residues. The chain's CDR3 is CASSLAGVGVGTEAFF. The DNA of the CDR3 is TGCGCCAGCAGCTTGGCCGGAGTAGGGGTGGGCACTGAAGCTTTCTTT.

The chain is built from TRBV7-9 and TRBJ2-3; perhaps TRBD2 as D (7 bases). The V gene lost 5 bases and the J gene lost 5 bases, with 17 bases spanning the gap. This CDR3 is 15 amino acids long. The germline V gene has CDR1 SEHNR and CDR2 FQNEAQ (reference sequence). CDR3 protein: CASSPVGGAEDTQYF. CDR3 coding DNA: TGTGCCAGCAGCCCCGTAGGGGGGGCCGAAGATACGCAGTATTTT.

The chain carries TRBV6-1 and TRBJ1-2; D may be TRBD1 (6 bases). This CDR3 has 17 amino acids. Germline-derived CDR1 and CDR2 are MNHNS and SASEGT. Deletions cut 3 bases from V and 4 bases from J, with 21 bases between. The chain's CDR3 is CASSDILQGGFIYGYTF. In DNA form, the CDR3 reads TGTGCCAGCAGTGATATATTACAGGGTGGGTTTATCTATGGCTACACCTTC.

The V and J genes are TRBV4-2 and TRBJ1-1, with 10 nucleotides matching TRBD1. There are 16 residues in the CDR3. Per the germline V gene, CDR1 is LGHNA and CDR2 is YNFKEQ. Trimming cost V 1 base and J 3 bases; bases outside gene matches: 5. In nucleotides, the CDR3 is TGTGCCAGCAGCCAAGCCCGGACAGGGGGGGACACTGAAGCTTTCTTT. This translates into CASSQARTGGDTEAFF.

The chain employs TRBV2 and TRBJ2-3; 8 bases fit TRBD1. V was clipped by 7 bases and J by 0 bases; unmatched bases: 9. The CDR3 has 16 amino acids. Per germline, CDR1 SNHLY and CDR2 FYNNEI. The CDR3 region has the DNA TGTGCCAGCAATGGATACCGGGACAGGAGCACAGATACGCAGTATTTT. It translates to CASNGYRDRSTDTQYF. The variable domain in full, with the rest retrieved from reference TRBV2 and TRBJ2-3, is EPEVTQTPSHQVTQMGQEVILRCVPISNHLYFYWYRQILGQKVEFLVSFYNNEISEKSEIFDDQFSVERPDGSNFTLKIRSTKLEDSAMYFCASNGYRDRSTDTQYFGPGTRLTVL.

The rearrangement links TRBV4-1 to TRBJ2-7, with D possibly being TRBD1 (5 bases). CDR3 length: 16 residues. Trimming took off 4 bases at V and 0 bases at J, with 16 bases between the two ends. CDR1 MGHRA and CDR2 YSYEKL come from the germline V gene. DNA for the CDR3: TGCGCCAGCAGCCTAAAACACGACAGAGTCTCCTACGAGCAGTACTTC. It encodes CASSLKHDRVSYEQYF.

This rearrangement joins TRBV29-1 to TRBJ1-2; 7 positions agree with TRBD1. Germline V gene sequence: CDR1 SQVTM, CDR2 ANQGSEA. The CDR3 sequence is 13 residues long. V shed 4 bases and J 4 bases; nucleotides not matched to a gene: 6. CDR3 sequence (DNA): TGCAGCGTTGTAGTGACAGGGATCTATGGCTACACCTTC. Amino acids: CSVVVTGIYGYTF.

The chain links TRBV5-1 to TRBJ1-2; D unclear. Germline CDR1 SGHRS, CDR2 YFSETQ. The CDR3 extends over 12 amino acids. V was cut by 1 base and J by 6 bases, with 7 bases left in between. The CDR3 here is CASSLNQDGYTF. The CDR3 bases are TGCGCCAGCAGCTTGAACCAGGATGGCTACACCTTC. Complete variable domain (other parts from reference TRBV5-1 and TRBJ1-2): KAGVTQTPRYLIKTRGQQVTLSCSPISGHRSVSWYQQTPGQGLQFLFEYFSETQRNKGNFPGRFSGRQFSNSRSEMNVSTLELGDSALYLCASSLNQDGYTFGSGTRLTVV.

The rearrangement joins TRBV5-5 to TRBJ1-4; D uncertain. CDR1 and CDR2 from the germline V gene are SGHKS and YYEKEE (reference sequence). The CDR3 totals 15 residues. The V and J ends lost 4 bases and 7 bases respectively, with 17 bases between them. CDR3 coding DNA: TGTGCCAGCAGCCTGACGAGAGGGCTGGTTGAAAAACTGTTTTTT. Translated: CASSLTRGLVEKLFF.

This clone was detected only a few times. The chain couples TRBV7-9 to TRBJ1-1; a possible D gene is TRBD1 (6 bases). CDR1 is SEHNR, CDR2 FQNEAQ, per germline (reference sequence). Trimming shortened V by 5 bases and J by 4 bases, and 11 bases separated the two germline ends. There are 13 residues in the CDR3. The CDR3 DNA sequence: TGTGCCAGCAGCCGTACAGGGCCCACTGAAGCTTTCTTT. Translated, it gives CASSRTGPTEAFF. Drawing the rest from reference TRBV7-9 and TRBJ1-1, the complete variable domain is DTGVSQNPRHKITKRGQNVTFRCDPISEHNRLYWYRQTLGQGPEFLTYFQNEAQLEKSRLLSDRFSAERPKGSFSTLEIQRTEQGDSAMYLCASSRTGPTEAFFGQGTRLTVV.